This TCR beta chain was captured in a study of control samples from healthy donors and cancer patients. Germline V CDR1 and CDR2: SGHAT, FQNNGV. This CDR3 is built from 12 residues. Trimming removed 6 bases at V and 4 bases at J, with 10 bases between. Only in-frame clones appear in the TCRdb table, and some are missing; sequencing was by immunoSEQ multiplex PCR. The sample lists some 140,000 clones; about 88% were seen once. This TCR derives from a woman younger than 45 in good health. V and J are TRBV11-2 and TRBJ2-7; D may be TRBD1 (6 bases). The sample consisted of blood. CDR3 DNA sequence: TGTGCCAGCAGTCTACAGGGATACGAGCAGTACTTC. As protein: CASSLQGYEQYF.